The source of this TCR beta chain is a study of T-cell reconstitution after alpha-beta-depleted transplantation in children. Library preparation (for TCRbeta) was performed with unique molecular identifiers. TCRdb ran MiXCR on the PCR reads and lists one entry per CDR3 protein. The sample shows about 300,000 distinct CDR3 sequences, about 9.5% of them seen only once. Findings and caveats of the study: Diversity and T-cell counts at one year after transplant derived mostly from new T cells. There were some patients whose high TCRbeta diversity at day 60 came from surviving recipient T cells and thymic progenitors. Reportedly, only several hundred clones from non-depleted graft cells drove alpha-beta T-cell counts at about two months.

This CDR3 has 14 amino acids. Germline values: CDR1 SQVTM, CDR2 ANQGSEA. The ends lost 7 bases at V and 5 bases at J; junction bases unmatched: 12. This clonotype has ten or more counts. Its antigen is unidentified. V usage is TRBV29-1 and J usage is TRBJ2-5, with 8 positions matching TRBD1. The sample was PBMCs, taken before TCRalphabeta/CD19-depleted stem cell transplant. The receptor was isolated from a boy less than two years old with acute myeloid leukemia, due to receive a stem cell transplant. DNA for the CDR3: TGCAGCGCCGCCCCGACAGGGGTCGAGGAGACCCAGTACTTC. It translates to CSAAPTGVEETQYF.